The 15 T cell receptor beta chains reported below all come from one sample, sequenced in a study of control samples from healthy donors and cancer patients. The assay was immunoSEQ multiplex PCR, and TCRdb's table has in-frame clones only and misses some. Seen here are some 13,000 clones, approximately 77% observed once, and the top ten hold 7.5% to 8.5%. The sequencing sample was made of formalin-fixed, paraffin-embedded tissue. These receptors were obtained from a male donor with melanoma.

This chain joins TRBV28 and TRBJ2-1; possibly TRBD1 for D (6 bases). V shed 3 bases and J shed 0 bases, with 9 bases lying between them. Germline lookup yields CDR1 MDHEN and CDR2 SYDVKM. The CDR3 is 15 residues long. Here the CDR3 DNA reads TGTGCCAGCAGTTTGTCAGGGGCCTCCTACAATGAGCAGTTCTTC. Its translation is CASSLSGASYNEQFF.

V and J are TRBV5-8 and TRBJ1-5; D uncertain. Trimming took off 5 bases at V and 4 bases at J, with 10 bases between the two ends. The germline V gene encodes CDR1 SGHTS and CDR2 YDEGEE. The CDR3 loop spans 13 amino acids. The CDR3 coding sequence is TGTGCCAGCAGGCGAACCTTTAATCAGCCCCAGCATTTT. Translating gives CASRRTFNQPQHF.

This chain joins TRBV5-1 and TRBJ2-3; D is undetermined. Deletions cut 2 bases from V and 1 base from J, with 14 bases between. CDR1 and CDR2 from the germline V gene are SGHRS and YFSETQ. The CDR3 is 16 residues long. This CDR3 reads CASSLRPQRGTDTQYF. DNA of the CDR3: TGCGCCAGCAGCTTAAGGCCCCAAAGGGGCACAGATACGCAGTATTTT.

This clone is a singleton in its sample. The CDR3 bases are TGTGCCAGCAGCTTGGGGGTAACTCCTGGGGAGACCCAGTACTTC. Protein sequence: CASSLGVTPGETQYF. The rearrangement joins TRBV5-4 to TRBJ2-5; D gene uncertain. Germline V lookup: CDR1 SGHNT, CDR2 YYREEE (reference sequence). Trimming removed 0 bases from V and 5 bases from J, with 14 bases in between. CDR3 size: 15 residues.

This sequence joins TRBV7-6 and TRBJ1-2; 9 nucleotides line up with TRBD1. V shed 5 bases and J 7 bases; nucleotides not matched to a gene: 11. The CDR3 length is 15 residues. The germline gives CDR1 SGHVS, CDR2 FNYEAQ. The CDR3: CASSPTGTGRFGYTF. The CDR3 DNA reads as TGTGCCAGCAGCCCCACCGGGACAGGGCGTTTTGGCTACACCTTC.

This chain links TRBV11-2 with TRBJ2-1, with D perhaps TRBD1 (5 bases). The CDR3 length is 13 residues. V dropped 5 bases and J dropped 7 bases, with 12 bases sitting between them. Germline CDR1 SGHAT, CDR2 FQNNGV. CDR3 coding DNA: TGTGCCAGCAGCCTAACCCGGACAAATGAGCAGTTCTTC. Translating gives CASSLTRTNEQFF.

The chain carries TRBV2 and TRBJ2-5, with D perhaps matching TRBD1 or TRBD2 (5 bases each). In germline, CDR1 is SNHLY, CDR2 FYNNEI. V gave up 0 bases and J gave up 5 bases, with 13 bases separating them. This CDR3 is 15 amino acids long. The CDR3: CASSEAGVAAETQYF. Here the CDR3 DNA reads TGTGCCAGCAGTGAAGCGGGGGTGGCGGCGGAGACCCAGTACTTC.

This clone was observed a few times. The chain recombines TRBV2 with TRBJ1-5; a weak D match, TRBD1 (6 bases). Trimming stripped 4 bases from V and 5 bases from J, with 12 bases between. There are 14 residues in the CDR3. Germline-derived CDR1 and CDR2 are SNHLY and FYNNEI. The CDR3 spells CASSVGGAYQPQHF. The CDR3 DNA sequence: TGTGCCAGCAGTGTGGGGGGCGCTTATCAGCCCCAGCATTTT.

The chain links TRBV2 to TRBJ2-2; D ambiguous. The length of the CDR3 is 14 residues. Germline CDR1 SNHLY, CDR2 FYNNEI. Trimming stripped 10 bases from V and 2 bases from J, with 14 bases between. CDR3 loop: CATKGRINTGELFF. CDR3 in DNA: TGTGCCACAAAAGGACGGATCAACACCGGGGAGCTGTTTTTT.

The V and J genes are TRBV20-1 and TRBJ1-1; 7 bases are a match to TRBD1. The J segment lost 6 bases and the V segment lost 6 bases, leaving 4 bases of the junction unmatched. This CDR3 spans 11 amino acids. From germline, CDR1 is DFQATT and CDR2 SNEGSKA (reference sequence). The CDR3 DNA reads TGCAGTGCCCGAGGGGGCGCTGAAGCTTTCTTT. It translates to CSARGGAEAFF.

This chain connects TRBV5-4 to TRBJ2-5; the match to TRBD1 covers 9 bases. CDR1 SGHNT and CDR2 YYREEE come from the germline V gene (reference sequence). The CDR3 extends over 14 amino acids. After removal of 4 bases from V and 1 base from J, the junction contained 2 bases not matched to a gene. CDR3 nucleotide sequence: TGTGCCAGCAGCGTGACAGGGGGCCAAGAGACCCAGTACTTC. Its protein product is CASSVTGGQETQYF.

The genes are TRBV9 and TRBJ1-1; D is undetermined. This CDR3 is 12 amino acids long. Germline V CDR1 and CDR2: SGDLS, YYNGEE. V was pared by 5 bases and J by 4 bases, with 9 bases between. The chain's CDR3 is CASSNLGTEAFF. CDR3 in DNA: TGTGCCAGCAGTAATCTTGGCACTGAAGCTTTCTTT.

The chain couples TRBV7-2 to TRBJ2-7; 8 bases match TRBD2. Germline V CDR1 and CDR2: SGHTA, FQGNSA. V was pared by 5 bases and J by 2 bases, with 5 bases of the junction left unmatched. The CDR3 runs to 14 residues. CDR3 nucleotide sequence: TGTGCCAGCAGCCCGACGGGGGGGACCTACGAGCAGTACTTC. This encodes CASSPTGGTYEQYF.

Of note for this clone: A junction boundary mismatches the germline segment, possibly from a read error. V and J are TRBV5-1 and TRBJ1-2; D is uncertain. The CDR3 consists of 13 residues. Germline V CDR1 and CDR2: SGHRS, YFSETQ. CDR3 bases: TGTGCCAGCAGCTTGGCAGAGAACTATGGCTACACCTTC. This codes for CASSLAENYGYTF.

The chain links TRBV4-2 to TRBJ2-5, with 10 nucleotides matching TRBD2. The length of the CDR3 is 19 residues. J lost 2 bases, V lost 0 bases, and 12 bases had no gene match. Looked up from germline, CDR1 is LGHNA and CDR2 is YNFKEQ. The CDR3 DNA is TGTGCCAGCAGCCAAGACGGATGGGCTAGCGGGAGAACTCAAGAGACCCAGTACTTC. Translated, it gives CASSQDGWASGRTQETQYF.